This is a list of T cell receptor beta chains from one sample in a study of beta chain features in type 1 diabetes. Sequenced by immunoSEQ multiplex PCR; TCRdb stores in-frame clones only, minus some. Of about 700,000 clones listed, 13% are singletons. Sequenced material: naive CD4+ T cells from blood. All receptors derive from a young man with type 1 diabetes. Both conserved end residues are part of each CDR3.

V gene	CDR3 protein
TRBV2	CASNFIRGPNEKLFF
TRBV18	CASSPMDRGYEQYF
TRBV5-1	CASSLASGDYNEQFF
TRBV2	CASRTSGGGETQYF
TRBV6-5	CASTLGAGVHEQYF
TRBV30	CAWGRGWGTEAFF
TRBV10-2	CAASTERGDWETQYF
TRBV9	CASSLGGDNYGYTF
TRBV9	CASSVVTGSTDTQYF
TRBV11-2	CASSATGLATQYF
TRBV25-1	CASSGQRYQETQYF
TRBV30	CAWSVRSLGNTIYF
TRBV7-2	CASSSRDRRQSSGANVLTF
TRBV5-4	CASSLRGTDTQYF
TRBV6-4	CASSVLAGGSYEQYF
TRBV14	CASSQGQSSSYNEQFF
TRBV30	CAWLGRGEAFF
TRBV25-1	CASSDSGPGTVYGYTF
TRBV19	CASQDRMYGYTF
TRBV29-1	CSVELSGNNEQFF
TRBV29-1	CSVDWQGINGYTF
TRBV15	CATSRDPPPNTGELFF
TRBV6-1	CASSEDGGAWETQYF
TRBV29-1	CSVGVLHNEQFF
TRBV30	CAWSPPGAYEQYF
TRBV30	CAWTPHPSGSLGYGYTF
TRBV7-6	CASSLAGLGTDTQYF
TRBV9	CASSVYPDTQYF
TRBV10-1	CASSEPGQAYEQYF
TRBV7-2	CASRQADTQYF
TRBV6-1	CASREGVQPQHF
TRBV10-2	CASSGPRAVGELFF
TRBV5-1	CASSGGTGNGYTF
TRBV6-1	CASSGAGGGFYNEQFF
TRBV6-5	CASSYSASIYGYTF
TRBV11-3	CASSRTGTGYTF
TRBV5-1	CASSLAGGSTDTQYF
TRBV2	CASSGGRQGAQQFF
TRBV19	CASSASTGANVLTF
TRBV6-6	CASSPTSGGLQETQYF
TRBV4-1	CASSHPGGRGTSLFTGELFF
TRBV7-9	CASSLRGQPQHF
TRBV30	CAWRATGENSPLHF
TRBV5-6	CASSYRTDPYEQYF
TRBV10-3	CAISDASGGKYF
TRBV7-6	CASSLGGRGDNSPLHF
TRBV6-5	CASSYSGRNDQPQHF
TRBV29-1	CSVIKDGYTF
TRBV15	CATSRDPGQSTDTQYF
TRBV18	CASSPLEGSLNTEAFF
TRBV30	CAWSALQGMGNEQFF
TRBV19	CASSIDGTGAYNEQFF
TRBV7-9	CASSLSHLDPLHF
TRBV5-4	CASSLGGTPLNYGYTF
TRBV10-3	CAISPGYSYNSPLHF
TRBV9	CASSPVRDRVKNEQYF
TRBV30	CAWSEPRGLPTEAFF
TRBV9	CASNDGQTHYEQYF